This T cell receptor (beta chain) stems from a study of T cell changes during pregnancy in multiple sclerosis. Clones were read by immunoSEQ multiplex PCR, and TCRdb kept only the in-frame ones, dropping some. Seen here are some 70,000 clones, around 90% observed once, and the top ten hold about 0.31%. Germline assignment: CDR1 LNHDA and CDR2 SQIVND (reference sequence). The CDR3 covers 15 residues. With 7 bases removed from V and 4 bases from J, the gap between germline ends came to 16 bases. The count of this clone is one. The sequence derives from a female donor in good health, enrolled as a control in a pregnancy study. The sequences come from CD4+ T cells from peripheral blood mononuclear cells, collected in the third trimester of pregnancy. V usage is TRBV19 and J usage is TRBJ1-4, with unresolved D. The CDR3 loop is CASKELWSDNEKLFF. The CDR3 coding sequence is TGTGCCAGTAAGGAGCTTTGGTCCGATAATGAAAAACTGTTTTTT. The complete variable domain, with remaining parts taken from reference TRBV19 and TRBJ1-4, reads DGGITQSPKYLFRKEGQNVTLSCEQNLNHDAMYWYRQDPGQGLRLIYYSQIVNDFQKGDIAEGYSVSREKKESFPLTVTSAQKNPTAFYLCASKELWSDNEKLFFGSGTQLSVL.